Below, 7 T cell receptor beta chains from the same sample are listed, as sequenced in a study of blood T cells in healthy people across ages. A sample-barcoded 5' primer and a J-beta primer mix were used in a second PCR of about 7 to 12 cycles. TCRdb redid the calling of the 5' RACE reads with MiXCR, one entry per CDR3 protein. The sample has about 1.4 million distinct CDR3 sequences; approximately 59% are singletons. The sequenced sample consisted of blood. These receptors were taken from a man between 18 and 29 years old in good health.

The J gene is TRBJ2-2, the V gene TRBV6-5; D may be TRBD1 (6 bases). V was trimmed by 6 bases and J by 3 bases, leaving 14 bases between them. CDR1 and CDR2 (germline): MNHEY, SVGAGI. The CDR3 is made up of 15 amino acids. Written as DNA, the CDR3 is TGTGCCAGCAGGCGCCAGAACAGGGACACCGGGGAGCTGTTTTTT. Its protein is CASRRQNRDTGELFF.

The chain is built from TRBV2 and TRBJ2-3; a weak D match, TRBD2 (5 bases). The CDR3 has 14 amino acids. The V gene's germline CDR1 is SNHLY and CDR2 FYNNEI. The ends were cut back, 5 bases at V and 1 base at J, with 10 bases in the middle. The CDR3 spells CASSFPAGTDTQYF. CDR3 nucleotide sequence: TGTGCCAGCAGTTTCCCAGCGGGCACAGATACGCAGTATTTT.

The CDR3 sequence: CASSFQGTGGLQYF. The DNA of the CDR3 is TGTGCCAGCAGTTTCCAGGGGACAGGAGGCCTTCAGTACTTC. V gene TRBV12-3 or TRBV12-4 combines with J gene TRBJ2-4, with 8 bases aligning to TRBD1. CDR3 length equals 14 residues. After removal of 3 bases from V and 11 bases from J, the junction contained 9 bases not matched to a gene.

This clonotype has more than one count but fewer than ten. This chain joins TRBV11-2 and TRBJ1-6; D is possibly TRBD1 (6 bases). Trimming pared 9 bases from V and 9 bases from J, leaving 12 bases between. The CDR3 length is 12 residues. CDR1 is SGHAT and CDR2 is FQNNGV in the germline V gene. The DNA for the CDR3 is TGTGCCAGTACCCTAGGGGGTTCACCCCTCCACTTT. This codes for CASTLGGSPLHF.

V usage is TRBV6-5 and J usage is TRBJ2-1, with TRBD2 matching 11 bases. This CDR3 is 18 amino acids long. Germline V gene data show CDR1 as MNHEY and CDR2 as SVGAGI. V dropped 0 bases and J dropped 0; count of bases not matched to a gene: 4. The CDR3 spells CASSYSTSGVTSYNEQFF. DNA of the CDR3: TGTGCCAGCAGTTACTCGACTAGCGGGGTGACCTCCTACAATGAGCAGTTCTTC.

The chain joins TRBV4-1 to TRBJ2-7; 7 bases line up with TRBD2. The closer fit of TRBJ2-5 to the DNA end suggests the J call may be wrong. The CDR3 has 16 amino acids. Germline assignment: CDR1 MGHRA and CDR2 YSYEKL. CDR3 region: CASSQVPSGDKETQYF. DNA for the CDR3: TGCGCCAGCAGCCAAGTTCCTAGCGGTGACAAAGAGACCCAGTACTTC.

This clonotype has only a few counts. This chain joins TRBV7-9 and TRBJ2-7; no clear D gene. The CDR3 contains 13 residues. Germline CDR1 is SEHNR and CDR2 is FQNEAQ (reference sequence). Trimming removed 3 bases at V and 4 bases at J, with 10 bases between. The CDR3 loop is CASSFDPGYEQYF. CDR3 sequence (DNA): TGTGCCAGCAGCTTCGACCCTGGATACGAGCAGTACTTC.